This T cell receptor (beta chain) is drawn from a study of control samples from healthy donors and cancer patients. Germline values: CDR1 SGHRS, CDR2 YFSETQ. V gave up 4 bases and J gave up 5 bases, with 15 bases separating them. The CDR3 spans 14 residues. Here immunoSEQ multiplex PCR was the method, and the copy in TCRdb shows in-frame clones only, minus some. The table lists 40,000 to 55,000 clones, around 90% of them singletons. This chain uses TRBV5-1 with TRBJ1-1, with TRBD1 as a possible D gene (6 bases). The sample was PBMCs. The TCR sequence derives from a woman between 40 and 55 years old with head and neck cancer. The DNA for the CDR3 is TGCGCCAGCAGCGTACAGGGCAGGGAGACTGAAGCTTTCTTT. Translated, it gives CASSVQGRETEAFF. Complete variable domain (other parts from reference TRBV5-1 and TRBJ1-1): KAGVTQTPRYLIKTRGQQVTLSCSPISGHRSVSWYQQTPGQGLQFLFEYFSETQRNKGNFPGRFSGRQFSNSRSEMNVSTLELGDSALYLCASSVQGRETEAFFGQGTRLTVV.